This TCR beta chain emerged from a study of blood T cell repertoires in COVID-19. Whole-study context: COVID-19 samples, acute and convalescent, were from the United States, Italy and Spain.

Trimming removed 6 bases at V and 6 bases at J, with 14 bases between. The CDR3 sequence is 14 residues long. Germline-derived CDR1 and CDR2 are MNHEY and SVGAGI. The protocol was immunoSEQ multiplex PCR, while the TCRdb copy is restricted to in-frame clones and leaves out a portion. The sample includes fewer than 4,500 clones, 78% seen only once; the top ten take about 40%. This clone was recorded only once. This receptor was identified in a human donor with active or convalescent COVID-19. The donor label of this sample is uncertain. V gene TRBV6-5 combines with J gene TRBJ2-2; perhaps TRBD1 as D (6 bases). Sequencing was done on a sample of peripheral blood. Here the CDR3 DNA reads TGTGCCAGCAGACGGGACAACCGACCCGGGGAGCTGTTTTTT. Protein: CASRRDNRPGELFF.